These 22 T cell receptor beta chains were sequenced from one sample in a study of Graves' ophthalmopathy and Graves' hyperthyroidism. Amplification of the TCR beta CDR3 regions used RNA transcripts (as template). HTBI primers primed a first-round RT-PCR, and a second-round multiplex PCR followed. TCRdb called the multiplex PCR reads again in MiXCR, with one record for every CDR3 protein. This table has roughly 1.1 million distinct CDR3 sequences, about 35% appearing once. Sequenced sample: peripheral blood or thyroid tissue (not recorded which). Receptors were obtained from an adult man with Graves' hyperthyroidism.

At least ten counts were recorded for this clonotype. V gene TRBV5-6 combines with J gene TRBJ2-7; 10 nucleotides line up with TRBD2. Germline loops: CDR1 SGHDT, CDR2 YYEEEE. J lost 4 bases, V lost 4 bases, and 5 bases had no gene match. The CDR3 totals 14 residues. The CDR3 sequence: CASSGRTSGYEQYF. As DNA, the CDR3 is TGTGCCAGCAGCGGCAGGACTAGCGGATACGAGCAGTACTTC.

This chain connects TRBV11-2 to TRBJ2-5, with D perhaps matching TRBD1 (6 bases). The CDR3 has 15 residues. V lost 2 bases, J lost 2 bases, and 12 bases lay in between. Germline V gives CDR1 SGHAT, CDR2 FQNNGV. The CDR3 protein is CASSLMQGPQETQYF. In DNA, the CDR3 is TGTGCCAGCAGCTTAATGCAGGGGCCGCAAGAGACCCAGTACTTC.

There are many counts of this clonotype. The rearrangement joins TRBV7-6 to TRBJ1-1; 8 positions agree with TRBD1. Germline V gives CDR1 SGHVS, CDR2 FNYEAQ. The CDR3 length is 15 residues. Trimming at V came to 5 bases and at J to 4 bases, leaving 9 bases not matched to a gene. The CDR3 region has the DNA TGTGCCAGCAGCCCCGACAGGGGCGGTGGCACTGAAGCTTTCTTT. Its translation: CASSPDRGGGTEAFF. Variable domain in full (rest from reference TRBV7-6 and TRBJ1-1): GAGVSQSPRYKVTKRGQDVALRCDPISGHVSLYWYRQALGQGPEFLTYFNYEAQQDKSGLPNDRFSAERPEGSISTLTIQRTEQRDSAMYRCASSPDRGGGTEAFFGQGTRLTVV.

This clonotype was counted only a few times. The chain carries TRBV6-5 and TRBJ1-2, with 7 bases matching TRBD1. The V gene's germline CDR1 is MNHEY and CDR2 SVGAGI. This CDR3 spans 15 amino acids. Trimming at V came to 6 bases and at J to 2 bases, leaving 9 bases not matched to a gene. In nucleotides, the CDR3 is TGTGCCAGCAGCCCCTACAGGGGCGACAACTATGGCTACACCTTC. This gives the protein CASSPYRGDNYGYTF.

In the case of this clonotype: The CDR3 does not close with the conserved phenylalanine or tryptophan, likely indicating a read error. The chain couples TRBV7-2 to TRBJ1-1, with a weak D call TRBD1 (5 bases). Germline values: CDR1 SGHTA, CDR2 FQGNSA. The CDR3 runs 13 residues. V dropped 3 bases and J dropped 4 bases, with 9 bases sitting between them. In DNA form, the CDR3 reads TGTGCCAGCAGCTTCCGGGGGGGCACTGAAGCTTTCCTT. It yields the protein CASSFRGGTEAFL.

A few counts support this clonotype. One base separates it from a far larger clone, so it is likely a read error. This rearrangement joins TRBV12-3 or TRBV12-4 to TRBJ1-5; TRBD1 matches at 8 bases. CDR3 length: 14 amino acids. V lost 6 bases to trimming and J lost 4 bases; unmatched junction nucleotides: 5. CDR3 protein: CASSRGQENQPQHF. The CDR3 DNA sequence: TGTGCCAGCAGCCGGGGACAGGAAAATCAGCCCCAGCATTTT.

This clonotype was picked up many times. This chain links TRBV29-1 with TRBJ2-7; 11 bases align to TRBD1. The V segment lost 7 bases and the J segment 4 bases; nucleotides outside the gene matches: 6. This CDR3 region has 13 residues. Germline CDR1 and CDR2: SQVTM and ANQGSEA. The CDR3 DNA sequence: TGCAGCGCCGGACAGGGGGCTAGTTACGAGCAGTACTTC. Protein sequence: CSAGQGASYEQYF.

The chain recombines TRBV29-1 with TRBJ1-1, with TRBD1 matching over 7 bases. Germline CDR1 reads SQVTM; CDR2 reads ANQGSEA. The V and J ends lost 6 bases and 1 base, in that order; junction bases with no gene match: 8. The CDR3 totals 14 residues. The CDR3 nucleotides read TGCAGCGTCCTCGAGACAGGGTGGAACACTGAAGCTTTCTTT. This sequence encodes CSVLETGWNTEAFF. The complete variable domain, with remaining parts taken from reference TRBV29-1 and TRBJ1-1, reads SAVISQKPSRDICQRGTSLTIQCQVDSQVTMMFWYRQQPGQSLTLIATANQGSEATYESGFVIDKFPISRPNLTFSTLTVSNMSPEDSSIYLCSVLETGWNTEAFFGQGTRLTVV.

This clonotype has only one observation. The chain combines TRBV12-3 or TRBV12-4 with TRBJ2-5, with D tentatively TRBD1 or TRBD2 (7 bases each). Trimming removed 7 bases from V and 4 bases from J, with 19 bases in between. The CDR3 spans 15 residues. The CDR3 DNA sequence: TGTGCCAGCACCCCGGCAGGGGGGGACCGAGAGACCCAGTACTTC. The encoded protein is CASTPAGGDRETQYF.

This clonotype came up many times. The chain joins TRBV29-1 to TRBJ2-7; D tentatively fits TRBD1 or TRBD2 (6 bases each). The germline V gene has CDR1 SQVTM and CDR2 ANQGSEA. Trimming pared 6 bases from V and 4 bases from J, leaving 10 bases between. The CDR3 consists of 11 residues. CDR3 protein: CSVGGGYEQYF. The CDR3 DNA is TGCAGCGTGGGGGGCGGATACGAGCAGTACTTC.

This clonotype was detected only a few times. The CDR3 DNA reads TGTGCCAGCAGCCAAGCGAGGAACTATGGCTACACCTTC. Encoded protein: CASSQARNYGYTF. The chain joins TRBV3-1 to TRBJ1-2; D ambiguous. CDR1 is LGHDT, CDR2 YNNKEL, per germline (reference sequence). Trimming cost V 1 base and J 2 bases, with 5 bases left between them. This CDR3 contains 13 residues.

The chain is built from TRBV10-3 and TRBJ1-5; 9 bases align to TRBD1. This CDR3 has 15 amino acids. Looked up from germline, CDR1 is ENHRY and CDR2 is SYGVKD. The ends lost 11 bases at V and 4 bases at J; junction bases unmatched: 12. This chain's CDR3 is CAVGVGQGINQPQHF. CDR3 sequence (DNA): TGTGCCGTGGGGGTGGGACAGGGAATTAATCAGCCCCAGCATTTT.

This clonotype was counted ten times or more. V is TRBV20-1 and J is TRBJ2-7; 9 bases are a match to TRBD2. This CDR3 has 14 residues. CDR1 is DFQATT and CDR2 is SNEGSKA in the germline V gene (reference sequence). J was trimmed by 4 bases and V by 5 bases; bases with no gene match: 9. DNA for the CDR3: TGCAGTGCTCTCCCGCGGCTAGCGGGGTACGAGCAGTACTTC. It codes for CSALPRLAGYEQYF.

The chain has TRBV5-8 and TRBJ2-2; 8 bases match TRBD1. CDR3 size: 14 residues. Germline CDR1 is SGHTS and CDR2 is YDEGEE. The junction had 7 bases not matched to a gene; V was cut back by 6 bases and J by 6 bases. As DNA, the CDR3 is TGTGCCAGCACGGACAGGGTAGTTGCCGGGGAGCTGTTTTTT. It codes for CASTDRVVAGELFF.

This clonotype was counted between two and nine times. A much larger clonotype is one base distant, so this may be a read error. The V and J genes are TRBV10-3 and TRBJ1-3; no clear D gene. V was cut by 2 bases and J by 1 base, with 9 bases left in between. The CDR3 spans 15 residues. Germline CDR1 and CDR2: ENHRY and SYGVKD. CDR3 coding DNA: TGTGCCATCAGTGAGGGGCTACTTTCTGGAAACACCATATATTTT. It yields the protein CAISEGLLSGNTIYF.

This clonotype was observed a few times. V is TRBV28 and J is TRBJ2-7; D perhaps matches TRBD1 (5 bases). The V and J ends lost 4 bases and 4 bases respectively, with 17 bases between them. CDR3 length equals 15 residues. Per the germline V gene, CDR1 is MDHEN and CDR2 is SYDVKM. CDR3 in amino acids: CASSSQTVGWYEQYF. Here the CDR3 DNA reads TGTGCCAGCAGTTCCCAGACAGTGGGGTGGTACGAGCAGTACTTC.

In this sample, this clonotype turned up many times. CDR3 nucleotides: TGTGCCAGTAGTATAGGGCGGCCTCCCAACTATGGCTACACCTTC. Translating it yields CASSIGRPPNYGYTF. The J gene is TRBJ1-2, the V gene TRBV19; D gene uncertain. The CDR3 runs to 15 residues. V shed 1 base and J shed 2 bases, with 11 bases lying between them. Germline CDR1 reads LNHDA; CDR2 reads SQIVND (reference sequence). Combining the CDR3 with reference TRBV19 and TRBJ1-2 gives the whole variable domain DGGITQSPKYLFRKEGQNVTLSCEQNLNHDAMYWYRQDPGQGLRLIYYSQIVNDFQKGDIAEGYSVSREKKESFPLTVTSAQKNPTAFYLCASSIGRPPNYGYTFGSGTRLTVV.

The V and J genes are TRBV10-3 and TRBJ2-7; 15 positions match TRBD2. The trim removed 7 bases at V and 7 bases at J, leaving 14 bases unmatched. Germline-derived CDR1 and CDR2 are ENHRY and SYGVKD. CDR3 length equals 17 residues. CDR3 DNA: TGTGCCATCACTCCCGGGACTAGCGGGGGGACAAGCCAAGAGCAGTACTTC. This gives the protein CAITPGTSGGTSQEQYF.

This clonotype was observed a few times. CDR3 amino acids: CATSMGNEQFF. As DNA, the CDR3 is TGTGCCACCAGCATGGGCAATGAGCAGTTCTTC. This chain connects TRBV24-1 to TRBJ2-1; D is unresolved. Germline CDR1 and CDR2: KGHDR and SFDVKD. This CDR3 has 11 amino acids. The V end was cut by 7 bases, the J end by 6 bases, with 6 bases between.

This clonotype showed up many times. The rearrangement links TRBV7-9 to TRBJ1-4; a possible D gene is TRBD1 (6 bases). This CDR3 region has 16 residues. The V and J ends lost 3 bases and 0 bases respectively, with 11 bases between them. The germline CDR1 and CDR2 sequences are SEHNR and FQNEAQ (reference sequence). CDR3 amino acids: CASSFEGGATNEKLFF. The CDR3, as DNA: TGTGCCAGCAGCTTCGAAGGGGGAGCAACTAATGAAAAACTGTTTTTT.

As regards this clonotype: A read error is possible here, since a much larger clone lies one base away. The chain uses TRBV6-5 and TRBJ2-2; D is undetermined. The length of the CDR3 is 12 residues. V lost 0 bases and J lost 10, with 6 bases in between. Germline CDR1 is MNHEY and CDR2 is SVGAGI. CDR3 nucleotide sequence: TGTGCCAGCAGTTACTCGTCCGTGGAGCTGTTTTTT. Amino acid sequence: CASSYSSVELFF.

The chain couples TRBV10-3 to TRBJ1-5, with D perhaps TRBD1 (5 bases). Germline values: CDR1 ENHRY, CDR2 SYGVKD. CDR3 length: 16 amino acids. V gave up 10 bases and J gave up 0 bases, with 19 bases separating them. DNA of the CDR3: TGTGCCAGCAGCCTCGAGACAGTGCCTAGCAATCAGCCCCAGCATTTT. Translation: CASSLETVPSNQPQHF.